This T cell receptor beta chain was recovered during a study of CD8 T cells in Susac syndrome (dated by TCRdb to about 2019). Notes on the research overall: Repertoire sequencing was used to test whether CD8+ T cell activation and differentiation in Susac syndrome was antigen driven. On the study overall, not on this receptor specifically: The number of individuals in the TCR sequencing and HLA analysis was acknowledged as relatively small.

The CDR3 measures 13 amino acids from cysteine to phenylalanine. Of all the DNA, just the CDR3 is kept, 39 bases in frame from base 1. The germline V gene encodes CDR1 GTSNPN and CDR2 SVGIG (reference sequence). Trimming costs V 4 bases and J 1 base, and their ends lie 10 bases apart. High-throughput TCR beta sequencing profiled peripheral blood CD8+ and CD4+ T cells from healthy donors, Susac syndrome patients and multiple sclerosis patients. Healthy donors were included as age- and sex-matched controls. Bulk CD8+ and CD4+ T cells were purified by magnetic negative isolation, whereas CD8+ TEMRA cells were enriched by FACS. Blood was drawn into EDTA tubes, processed within 24 hours, and PBMCs were isolated by density gradient centrifugation. PBMCs intended for TCR sequencing were cryopreserved in liquid nitrogen and thawed later in a water bath at 37 degrees C. A purity of at least 90% was achieved for sorted or isolated CD4+, CD8+ and CD8+ TEMRA cells.

This clonotype was recorded only once. This clone's antigen is unknown. One base away there is no much larger clone; base qualities are not given. One read alone is weak evidence. RNA was extracted using the RNeasy kit, and roughly 0.5 to 1 microgram was reverse transcribed with random hexamers. TCR beta CDR3 regions were amplified with the immunoSEQ multiplex PCR assay covering 54 Vbeta and 13 Jbeta segments. Bias from PCR amplification was corrected by using a synthetic template baseline for primer optimization and for computational correction. From the authors' description of their analysis: Reads were annotated to V, D and J genes per IMGT and analyzed with immunoSEQ Analyzer, keeping only productive sequences. Clonality was calculated as one minus the Shannon entropy normalized by log2 of the number of productive unique sequences. Public and private clones were assessed among the 100 most prevalent clones of each patient and control. Clones were defined as Susac-specific if absent from the healthy and MS cohorts, from 1052 published viral clones and from other ImmuneACCESS disease sequences. TCRdb trimmed the raw reads at Q25, called clones with MiXCR and kept productive beta chains. CDR3 protein duplicates are merged, each entry listing the most common genes and DNA. The V and J calls reflect TCRdb's pipeline rather than the authors' work. The sample profile shows approximately 110,000 distinct CDR3 sequences; around 95% of them were found once. The ten largest clonotypes hold 0.085% to 0.09% of the sample.

This clonotype was obtained from a human donor in good health. Material: CD4+ T cells from PBMCs. This sequence uses TRBV30 and TRBJ1-1; TRBD1 could be the D gene, as 6 bases match. The CDR3 protein is CAWTAGANTEAFF. The DNA sequence is as follows: TGTGCCTGGACCGCGGGGGCGAACACTGAAGCTTTCTTT.